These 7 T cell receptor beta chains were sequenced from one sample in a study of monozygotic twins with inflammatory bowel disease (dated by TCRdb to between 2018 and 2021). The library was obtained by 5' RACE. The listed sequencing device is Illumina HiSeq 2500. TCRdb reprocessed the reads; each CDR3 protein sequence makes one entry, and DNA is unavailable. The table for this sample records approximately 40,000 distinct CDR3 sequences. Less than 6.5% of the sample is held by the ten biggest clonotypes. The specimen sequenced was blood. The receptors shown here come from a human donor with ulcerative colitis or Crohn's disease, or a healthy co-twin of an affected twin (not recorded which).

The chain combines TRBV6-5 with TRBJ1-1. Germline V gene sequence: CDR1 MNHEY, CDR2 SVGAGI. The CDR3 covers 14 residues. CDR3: CASSSYLTDTEAFF.

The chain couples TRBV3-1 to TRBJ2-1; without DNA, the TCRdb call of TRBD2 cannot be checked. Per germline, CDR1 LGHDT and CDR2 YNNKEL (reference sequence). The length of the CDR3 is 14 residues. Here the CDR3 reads CASSQLLGSGEQFF.

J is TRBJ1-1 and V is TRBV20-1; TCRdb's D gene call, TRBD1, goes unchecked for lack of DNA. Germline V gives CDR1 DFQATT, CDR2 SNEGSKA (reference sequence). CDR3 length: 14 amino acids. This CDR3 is CSARSDRGRREAFF.

CDR3 amino acids: CASSHRDRPLSYNEQFF. This chain links TRBV18 with TRBJ2-1; no DNA is available, so the TRBD1 call from TCRdb remains unchecked. Germline CDR1 reads KGHSH; CDR2 reads LQKENI. The CDR3 runs to 17 residues.

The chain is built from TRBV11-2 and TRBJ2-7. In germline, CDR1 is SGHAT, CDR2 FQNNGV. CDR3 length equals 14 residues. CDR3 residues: CASSFGTASYEQYF.

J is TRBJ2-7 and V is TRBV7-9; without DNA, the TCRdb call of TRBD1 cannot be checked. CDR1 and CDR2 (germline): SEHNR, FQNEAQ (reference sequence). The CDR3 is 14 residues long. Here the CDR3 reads CASSVPGKGYEQYF.

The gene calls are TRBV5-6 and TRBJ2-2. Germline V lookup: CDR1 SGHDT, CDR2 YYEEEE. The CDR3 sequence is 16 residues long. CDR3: CASSRSISPNTGELFF.